This T cell receptor (beta chain) was found in a study of molecular identifiers for immune sequencing clone quantification. There are 12 residues in the CDR3. Germline V gene lookup returns CDR1 SGHVS and CDR2 FNYEAQ. Study-wide points: Spiked Jurkat TCR RNA originating from one cell could reportedly be identified amid about a million naive cells.

Library preparation followed earlier protocols using designated TCR primers. MiXCR was run by TCRdb on the PCR reads, yielding one entry per CDR3 protein. Seen here are roughly 100,000 distinct CDR3 sequences, 35% observed once, and the top ten hold about a tenth. For naive CD8 T cells, sorting used the CD8+CD4-CCR7+CD45RA+ phenotype. Comment on this clonotype: Its antigen is undetermined. Mismatch with germline at one junction end may stem from a read error.

Sample: naive CD8+ T cells from blood, with Jurkat cell RNA spiked in. The subset is: FACS-sorted CD8+CD4-CCR7+CD45RA+ naive T cells. The sequence was obtained from a human donor in good health. Some libraries in this study had Jurkat cell RNA spiked in. The J gene is TRBJ1-1, the V gene TRBV7-6; 7 bases are a match to TRBD1. The CDR3 bases are TGTGCCAGCGGCCTAGATCAGGGGGAAGCTCTCTTT. It codes for CASGLDQGEALF.